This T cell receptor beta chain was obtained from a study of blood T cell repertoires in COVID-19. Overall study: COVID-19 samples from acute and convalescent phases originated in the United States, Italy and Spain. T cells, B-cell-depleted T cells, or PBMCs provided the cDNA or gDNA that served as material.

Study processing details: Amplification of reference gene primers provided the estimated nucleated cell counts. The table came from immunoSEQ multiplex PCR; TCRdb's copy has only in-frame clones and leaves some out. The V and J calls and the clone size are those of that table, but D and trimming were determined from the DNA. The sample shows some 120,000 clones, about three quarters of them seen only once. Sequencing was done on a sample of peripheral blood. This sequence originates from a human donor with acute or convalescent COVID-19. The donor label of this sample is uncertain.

In nucleotides, the CDR3 is TGTGCCAGCACCACCCCGGCTAACTATGGCTACACCTTC. It specifies CASTTPANYGYTF. The V gene is TRBV28, the J gene TRBJ1-2; D uncertain. Trimming cost V 7 bases and J 0 bases, with 9 bases left between them. The CDR3 is 13 amino acids. Per germline, CDR1 MDHEN and CDR2 SYDVKM.